This T cell receptor (beta chain) derives from a study of blood T cell repertoires in COVID-19. V lost 4 bases, J lost 3 bases, and 3 bases stayed unmatched. The germline CDR1 and CDR2 sequences are MGHDK and SYGVNS. The CDR3 consists of 14 residues. The data were produced by immunoSEQ multiplex PCR, yet TCRdb's version contains in-frame clones alone and is incomplete. The repertoire holds around 40,000 clones, with approximately 96% as singletons. The sample comprised peripheral blood. The V call is TRBV25-1, the J call TRBJ2-1; 7 nucleotides align to TRBD1. The source is a human donor with active COVID-19. The donor label of this sample is uncertain. The DNA for the CDR3 is TGTGCCAGCAGTGCGACAGGGTACTACAATGAGCAGTTCTTC. Translated: CASSATGYYNEQFF.